This T cell receptor (beta chain) was recovered during a study of CD8 T cells in Susac syndrome. RNA, at 0.5 to 1 ug, was reverse transcribed with random hexamers. TCRdb passed the immunoSEQ multiplex PCR reads through MiXCR, listing each CDR3 protein once. The sample includes 150,000 to 180,000 distinct CDR3 sequences, roughly 95% of them seen just once. Germline CDR1 is DFQATT and CDR2 is SNEGSKA (reference sequence). The V end was cut by 3 bases, the J end by 8 bases, with 14 bases between. This CDR3 spans 13 amino acids. In this sample, this clonotype turned up once. Sequenced input: CD4+ T cells from PBMCs. The sequence came from a human donor with Susac syndrome. This rearrangement joins TRBV20-1 to TRBJ2-1; tentative D call: TRBD2 (5 bases). This CDR3 reads CSASPTRPDEQFF. As DNA, the CDR3 is TGCAGTGCTAGCCCTACTAGACCTGATGAGCAGTTCTTC.